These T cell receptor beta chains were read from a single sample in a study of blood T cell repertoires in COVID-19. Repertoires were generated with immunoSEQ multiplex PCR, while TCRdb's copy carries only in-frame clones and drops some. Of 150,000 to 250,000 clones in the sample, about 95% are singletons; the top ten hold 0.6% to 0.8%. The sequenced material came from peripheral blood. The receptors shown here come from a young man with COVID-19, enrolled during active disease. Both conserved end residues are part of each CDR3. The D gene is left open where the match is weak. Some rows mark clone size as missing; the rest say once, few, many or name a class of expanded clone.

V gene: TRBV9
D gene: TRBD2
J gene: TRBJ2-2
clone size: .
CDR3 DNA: TGTGCCAGCAGCGTAGTCGCGACTAGCGGGGGACTTCCCGGGGAGCTGTTTTTT
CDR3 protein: CASSVVATSGGLPGELFF

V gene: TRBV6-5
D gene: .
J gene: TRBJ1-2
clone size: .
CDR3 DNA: TGTGCCAGCAGACAGGAGGGGTTTGGCTACACCTTC
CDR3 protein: CASRQEGFGYTF

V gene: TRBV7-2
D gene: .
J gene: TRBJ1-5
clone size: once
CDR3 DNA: TGTGCCAGCAGCTCCAGGGGAAGACAGCCCCAGCATTTT
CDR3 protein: CASSSRGRQPQHF

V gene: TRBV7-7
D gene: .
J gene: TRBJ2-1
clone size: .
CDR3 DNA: TGTGCCAGCAGCTCCAGCCCGGGTTCCTACAATGAGCAGTTCTTC
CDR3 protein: CASSSSPGSYNEQFF

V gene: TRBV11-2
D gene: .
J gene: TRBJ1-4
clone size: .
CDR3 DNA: TGTGCCAGCAGCTTAGATCCTGGGGAGAAGACGTTTTTT
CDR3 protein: CASSLDPGEKTFF

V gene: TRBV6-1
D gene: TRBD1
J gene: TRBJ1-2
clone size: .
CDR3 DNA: TGTGCCAGCAGTGAAGCCCCCGGGACAGGGGTTGGCTACACCTTC
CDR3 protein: CASSEAPGTGVGYTF

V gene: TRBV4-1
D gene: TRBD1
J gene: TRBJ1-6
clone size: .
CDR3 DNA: TGCGCCAGCAGCCAAGGTGGACAGGGGAGTTCACCCCTCCACTTT
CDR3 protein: CASSQGGQGSSPLHF

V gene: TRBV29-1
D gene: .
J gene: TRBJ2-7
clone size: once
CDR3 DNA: TGCAGCGTGCAACAGGGACCCTACGAGCAGTACTTC
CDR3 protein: CSVQQGPYEQYF

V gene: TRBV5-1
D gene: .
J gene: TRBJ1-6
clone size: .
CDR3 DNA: TGCGCCAGCAGCTTGGGACAGGTGGATACTTCACCCCTCCACTTT
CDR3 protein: CASSLGQVDTSPLHF

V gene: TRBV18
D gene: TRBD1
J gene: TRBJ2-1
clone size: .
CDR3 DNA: TGTGCCAGCTCACCAGGGGACAGCTACAATGAGCAGTTCTTC
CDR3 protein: CASSPGDSYNEQFF

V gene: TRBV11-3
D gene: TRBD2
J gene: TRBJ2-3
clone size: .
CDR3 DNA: TGTGCCAGCAGCTCCGGACTAGAAGGTAGTACGCAGTATTTT
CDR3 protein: CASSSGLEGSTQYF

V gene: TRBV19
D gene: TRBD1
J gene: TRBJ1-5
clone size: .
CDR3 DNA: TGTGCCAGTAGTTCCGGCCTGAAGACAGGGAGAAATCAGCCCCAGCATTTT
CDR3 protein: CASSSGLKTGRNQPQHF

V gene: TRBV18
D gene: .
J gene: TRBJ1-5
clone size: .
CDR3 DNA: TGTGCCAGCTCACCCGACATGAGCAATCAGCCCCAGCATTTT
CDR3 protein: CASSPDMSNQPQHF

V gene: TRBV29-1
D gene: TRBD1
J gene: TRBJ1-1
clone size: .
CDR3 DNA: TGCAGCGCCCGACAGGGGGACTACACTGAAGCTTTCTTT
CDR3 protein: CSARQGDYTEAFF

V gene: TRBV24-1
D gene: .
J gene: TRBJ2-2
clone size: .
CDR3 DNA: TGTGCCACCAGTGACTCAGGGGGGATCGCGAACACCGGGGAGCTGTTTTTT
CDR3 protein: CATSDSGGIANTGELFF

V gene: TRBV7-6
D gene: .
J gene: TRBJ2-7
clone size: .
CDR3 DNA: TGTGCCAGCAGCTTAGAGGCACAGGCCTACGAGCAGTACTTC
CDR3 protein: CASSLEAQAYEQYF

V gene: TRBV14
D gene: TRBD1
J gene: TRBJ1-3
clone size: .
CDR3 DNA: TGTGCCAGCAGCCCCCGACAGGGGTTACCCTCTGGAAACACCATATATTTT
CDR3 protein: CASSPRQGLPSGNTIYF

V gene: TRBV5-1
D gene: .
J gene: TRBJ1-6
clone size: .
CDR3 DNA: TGCGCCAGCAGCTTGGTGTCCGGAGGACCAAATTCACCCCTCCACTTT
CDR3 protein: CASSLVSGGPNSPLHF

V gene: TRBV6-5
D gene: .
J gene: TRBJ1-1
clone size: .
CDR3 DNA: TGTGCCAGCAGTCAACAGGGACTGAACACTGAAGCTTTCTTT
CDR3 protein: CASSQQGLNTEAFF

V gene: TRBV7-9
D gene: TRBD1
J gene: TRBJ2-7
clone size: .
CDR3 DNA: TGTGCCAGCAGCTTAGAGACAGGGTTCCCCTACGAGCAGTACTTC
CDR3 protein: CASSLETGFPYEQYF

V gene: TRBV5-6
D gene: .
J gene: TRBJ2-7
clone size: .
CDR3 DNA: TGTGCCAGCAGCTTCACCGGGACACGGGCCCACGAGCAGTACTTC
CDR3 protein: CASSFTGTRAHEQYF

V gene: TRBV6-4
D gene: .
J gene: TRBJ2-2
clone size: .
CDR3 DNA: TGTGCCAGCAGAGGGGCAGTTCACGGGGAGCTGTTTTTT
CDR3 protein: CASRGAVHGELFF

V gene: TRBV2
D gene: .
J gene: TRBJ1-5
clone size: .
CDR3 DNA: TGTGCCAGCAGTCCAGACAGTCCCAATCAGCCCCAGCATTTT
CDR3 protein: CASSPDSPNQPQHF

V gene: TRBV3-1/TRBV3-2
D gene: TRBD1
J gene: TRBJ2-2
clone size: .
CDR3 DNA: TGTGCCAGCAGCCAAGGACAGGGAGACACCGGGGAGCTGTTTTTT
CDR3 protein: CASSQGQGDTGELFF